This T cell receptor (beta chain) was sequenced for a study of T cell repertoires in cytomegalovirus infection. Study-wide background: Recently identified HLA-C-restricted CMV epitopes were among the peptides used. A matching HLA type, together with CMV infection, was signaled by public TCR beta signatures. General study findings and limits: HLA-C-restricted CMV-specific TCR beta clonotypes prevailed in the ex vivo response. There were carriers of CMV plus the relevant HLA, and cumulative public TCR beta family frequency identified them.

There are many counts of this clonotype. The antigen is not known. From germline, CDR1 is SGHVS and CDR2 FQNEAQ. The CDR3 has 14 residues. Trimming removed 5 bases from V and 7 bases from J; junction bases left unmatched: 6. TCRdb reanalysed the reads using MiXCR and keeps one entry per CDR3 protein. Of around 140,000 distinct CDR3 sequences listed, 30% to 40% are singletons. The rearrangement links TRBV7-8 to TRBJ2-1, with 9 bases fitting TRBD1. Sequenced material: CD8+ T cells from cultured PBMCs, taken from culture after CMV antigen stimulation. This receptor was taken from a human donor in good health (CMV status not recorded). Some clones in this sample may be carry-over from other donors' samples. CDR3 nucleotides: TGTGCCAGCAGCCAGAGGGACAGGGTGAATGAGCAGTTCTTC. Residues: CASSQRDRVNEQFF.